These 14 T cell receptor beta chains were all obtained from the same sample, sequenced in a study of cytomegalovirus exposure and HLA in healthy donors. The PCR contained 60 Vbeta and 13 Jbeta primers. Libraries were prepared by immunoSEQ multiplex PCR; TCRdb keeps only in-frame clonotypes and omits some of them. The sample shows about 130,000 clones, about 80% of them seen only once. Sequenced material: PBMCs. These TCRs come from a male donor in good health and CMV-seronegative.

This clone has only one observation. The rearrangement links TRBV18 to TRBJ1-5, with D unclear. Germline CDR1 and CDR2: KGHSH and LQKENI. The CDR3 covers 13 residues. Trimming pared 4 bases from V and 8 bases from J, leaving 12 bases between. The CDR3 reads CASSQTEPEPQHF. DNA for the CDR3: TGTGCCAGCTCACAAACAGAACCAGAGCCCCAGCATTTT.

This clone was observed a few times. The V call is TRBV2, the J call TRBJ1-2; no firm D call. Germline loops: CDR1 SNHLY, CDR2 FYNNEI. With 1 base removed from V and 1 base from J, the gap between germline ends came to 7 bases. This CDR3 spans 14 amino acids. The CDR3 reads CASSEDRINYGYTF. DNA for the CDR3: TGTGCCAGCAGTGAAGACAGAATTAACTATGGCTACACCTTC.

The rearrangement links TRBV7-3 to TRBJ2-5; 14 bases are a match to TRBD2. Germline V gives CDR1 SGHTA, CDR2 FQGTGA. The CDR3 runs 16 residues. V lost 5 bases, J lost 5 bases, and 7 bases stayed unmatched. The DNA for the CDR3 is TGTGCCAGCAGCCAGACTAGCGGGGGGGCCTATGAGACCCAGTACTTC. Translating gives CASSQTSGGAYETQYF.

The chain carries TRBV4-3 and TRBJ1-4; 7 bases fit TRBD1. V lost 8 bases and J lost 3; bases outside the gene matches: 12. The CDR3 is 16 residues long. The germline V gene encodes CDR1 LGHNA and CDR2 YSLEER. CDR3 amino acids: CASRGGHQGANEKLFF. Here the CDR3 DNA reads TGCGCCAGCCGGGGAGGACATCAGGGGGCTAATGAAAAACTGTTTTTT.

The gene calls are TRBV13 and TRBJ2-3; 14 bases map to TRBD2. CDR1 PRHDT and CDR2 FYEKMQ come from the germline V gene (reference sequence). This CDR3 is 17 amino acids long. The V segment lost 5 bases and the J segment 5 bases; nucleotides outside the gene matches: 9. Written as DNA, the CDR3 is TGTGCCAGCAGCCCCTGGACTAGCGGGGGGTTGCAAGATACGCAGTATTTT. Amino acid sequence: CASSPWTSGGLQDTQYF.

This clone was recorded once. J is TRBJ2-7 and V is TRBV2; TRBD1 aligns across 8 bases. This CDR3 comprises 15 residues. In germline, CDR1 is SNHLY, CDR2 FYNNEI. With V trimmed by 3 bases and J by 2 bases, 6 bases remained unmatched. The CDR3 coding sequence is TGTGCCAGCAGTGAGTTGGGACAGGCACCCTACGAGCAGTACTTC. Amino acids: CASSELGQAPYEQYF.

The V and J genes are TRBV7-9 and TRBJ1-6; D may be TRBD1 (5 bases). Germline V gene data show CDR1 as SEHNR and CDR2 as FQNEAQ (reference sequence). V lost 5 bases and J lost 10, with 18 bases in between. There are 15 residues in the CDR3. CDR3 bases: TGTGCCAGCAGCCGGGGGGAGAAGGGAAGGTCACCCCTCCACTTT. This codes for CASSRGEKGRSPLHF.

For the CDR3, the DNA is TGTGCCAGCAGCCCCGGGACAGGCGGGACACCCCTCCACTTT. It yields the protein CASSPGTGGTPLHF. The chain joins TRBV5-6 to TRBJ1-6; 8 bases are shared with TRBD1. CDR3 length: 14 amino acids. Germline CDR1 SGHDT, CDR2 YYEEEE. Losses at the gene ends were 4 bases for V and 11 bases for J; bases not matched to a gene: 8.

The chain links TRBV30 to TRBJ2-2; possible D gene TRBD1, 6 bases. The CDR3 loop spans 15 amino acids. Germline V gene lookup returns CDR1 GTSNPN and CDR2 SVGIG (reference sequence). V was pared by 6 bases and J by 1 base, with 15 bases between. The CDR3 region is CACPPPGQNTGELFF. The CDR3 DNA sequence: TGTGCCTGCCCCCCCCCGGGACAGAACACCGGGGAGCTGTTTTTT.

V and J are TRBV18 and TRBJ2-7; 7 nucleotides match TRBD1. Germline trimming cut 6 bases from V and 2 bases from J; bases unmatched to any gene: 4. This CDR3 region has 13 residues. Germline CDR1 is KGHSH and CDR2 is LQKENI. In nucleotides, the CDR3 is TGTGCCAGCTCCCAAGGGGGCCCCTACGAGCAGTACTTC. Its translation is CASSQGGPYEQYF.

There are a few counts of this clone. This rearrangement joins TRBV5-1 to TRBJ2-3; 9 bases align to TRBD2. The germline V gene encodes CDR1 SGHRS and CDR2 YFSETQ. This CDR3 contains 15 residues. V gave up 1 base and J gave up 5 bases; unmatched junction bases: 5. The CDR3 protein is CASSLMVAGEDTQYF. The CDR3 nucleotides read TGCGCCAGCAGCTTGATGGTAGCGGGGGAAGATACGCAGTATTTT. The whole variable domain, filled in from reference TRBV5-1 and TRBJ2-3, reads KAGVTQTPRYLIKTRGQQVTLSCSPISGHRSVSWYQQTPGQGLQFLFEYFSETQRNKGNFPGRFSGRQFSNSRSEMNVSTLELGDSALYLCASSLMVAGEDTQYFGPGTRLTVL.

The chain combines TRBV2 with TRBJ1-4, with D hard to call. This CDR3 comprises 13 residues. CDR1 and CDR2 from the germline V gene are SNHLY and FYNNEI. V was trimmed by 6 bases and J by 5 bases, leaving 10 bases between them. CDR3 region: CASSSSLNEKLFF. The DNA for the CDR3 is TGTGCCAGCAGCTCCTCCTTAAATGAAAAACTGTTTTTT.

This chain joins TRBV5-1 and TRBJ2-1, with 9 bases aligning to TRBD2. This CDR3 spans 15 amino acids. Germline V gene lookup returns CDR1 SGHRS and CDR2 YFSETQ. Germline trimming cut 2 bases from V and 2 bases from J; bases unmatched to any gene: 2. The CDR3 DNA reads TGCGCCAGCAGCTTAGGCGGGGGGGCCTACAATGAGCAGTTCTTC. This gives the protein CASSLGGGAYNEQFF.

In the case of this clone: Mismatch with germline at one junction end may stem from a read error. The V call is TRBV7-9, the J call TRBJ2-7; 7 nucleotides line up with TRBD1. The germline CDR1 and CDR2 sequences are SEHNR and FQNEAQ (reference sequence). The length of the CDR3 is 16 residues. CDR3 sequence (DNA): TGTTCCAGCAGCTCCCCCCAGGACAGGACCTCCTACGAGCAGTACTTC. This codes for CSSSSPQDRTSYEQYF.